The sequence of this TCR beta chain was determined in a study of regulatory T cells in long-lasting Graves disease listed by TCRdb under 2021. In terms of the full investigation: Persistent Graves' disease meant more than 5 years of antithyroid drug treatment with TSH receptor autoantibodies that stayed positive. Persistent Graves' disease patients in the clinical cohort had taken antithyroid drugs for about 10.3 years on average. TCR sequencing covered some 13 persistent and roughly 20 newly diagnosed Graves' disease patients, 33 samples in total. The study was registered as a clinical trial and conducted in China. This study used TCR sequencing and RNA sequencing of peripheral blood to compare persistent Graves' disease patients against newly diagnosed Graves' disease patients.

Libraries were built with multiplex PCR. Sequenced using an Illumina HiSeq 4000. iRepertoire HTBI primers and Arm-PCR amplification of CDR3 regions were used to construct TCR beta libraries. PCR products were gel purified before sequencing. Per the source publication's procedure: A total of 62 TRBV and more than twelve TRBJ segments were identified across samples and were used for gene usage analysis of CDR3 amino acid clonotypes. COPE and FqMerger were used to merge filtered high-quality paired reads into contigs. BLAST was used to align contigs to the IMGT TRBV, TRBD and TRBJ reference genes, and CDR3 was defined following IMGT. Any clonotype with a frequency above 0.1% was classified as a highly expanded clone. Repertoire diversity was measured by Shannon entropy, and V-J evenness by the Gini coefficient. A clonotype found in more than one individual was treated as public. The raw public data were reprocessed by TCRdb itself: fastp quality trimming at Q25, MiXCR clonotype calling, in-frame beta chains only. Here each entry gathers all rows of one CDR3 protein and keeps the most common genes and DNA. These V and J calls originate from TCRdb's pipeline instead of the authors' own analysis. In this sample the table shows 500,000 to 800,000 distinct CDR3 sequences, around 32% of which occur a single time. Of the sample, roughly 46% is held by the ten largest clones.

Overall study results and their limits: Peripheral blood alone was examined, since thyroid tissue, which constituted the primary lesion, could not be accessed. As a limitation, the authors acknowledged that the small sample size may reduce accuracy. Sequencing and analysis were restricted to the TCR beta chain. Lower TCR Shannon entropy and fewer highly expanded clones were observed in persistent Graves' disease patients than in newly diagnosed patients, which suggested clonal expansion. More public clonotypes were shared among persistent patients (more than 2,500) than among newly diagnosed patients (just under 1,000).

The meaning of the sample's time point label: persistent/refractory GD, antithyroid drugs over 5 years with positive TRAb. For both TCR sequencing and RNA sequencing, RNA was extracted from PBMCs using TRIzol. The diagnosis of Graves' disease followed American Thyroid Association guidelines. The patients came from an endocrinology department in Xi'an, China. From each patient, about 9 milliliters of peripheral blood was collected into an EDTA anticoagulant tube. PBMCs were isolated by Ficoll Paque Plus density gradient separation without further T cell sorting. An Agilent 2100 Bioanalyzer and agarose gel were used to check RNA quality, and a NanoDrop 2000 was used to measure RNA concentration. A word on this clonotype: The clone's antigen remains unknown. Nothing much larger sits one base from this clone, and base qualities are not available.

The receptor comes from a female donor with Graves disease. The source material was peripheral blood mononuclear cells (PBMCs), sampled when the disease was refractory, from a patient treated with antithyroid drugs.

The CDR3 reads as follows: CASSGYRTVRGTGELFF. The nucleotide sequence reads as follows: TGTGCCAGCAGTGGCTATAGGACGGTCCGGGGCACCGGGGAGCTGTTTTTT. The chain is assembled from TRBV25-1 and TRBJ2-2; matching of 5 bases hints at TRBD2 as the D gene. The CDR3, cysteine through phenylalanine, is 17 amino acids long. Just the 51-base CDR3 DNA is kept, in frame starting at base 1. V lost 4 bases and J lost 4 bases; the stretch between them is 19 bases long. The germline V gene gives CDR1 as MGHDK and CDR2 as SYGVNS.